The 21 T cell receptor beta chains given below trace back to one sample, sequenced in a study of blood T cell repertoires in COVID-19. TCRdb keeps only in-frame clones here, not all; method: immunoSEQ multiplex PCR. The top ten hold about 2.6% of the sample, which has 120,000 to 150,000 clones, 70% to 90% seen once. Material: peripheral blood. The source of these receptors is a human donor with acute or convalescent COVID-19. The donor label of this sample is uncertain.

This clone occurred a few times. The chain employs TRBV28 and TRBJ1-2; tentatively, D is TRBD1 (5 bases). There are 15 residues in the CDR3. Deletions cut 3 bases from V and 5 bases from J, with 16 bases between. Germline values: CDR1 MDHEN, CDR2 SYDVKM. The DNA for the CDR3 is TGTGCCAGCAGTTTCGACAGACATTGGCTATATGGCTACACCTTC. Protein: CASSFDRHWLYGYTF.

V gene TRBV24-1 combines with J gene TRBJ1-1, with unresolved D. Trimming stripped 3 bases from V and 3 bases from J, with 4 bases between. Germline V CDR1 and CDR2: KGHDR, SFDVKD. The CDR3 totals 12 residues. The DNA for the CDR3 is TGTGCCACCAGTGATCCGGACACTGAAGCTTTCTTT. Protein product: CATSDPDTEAFF.

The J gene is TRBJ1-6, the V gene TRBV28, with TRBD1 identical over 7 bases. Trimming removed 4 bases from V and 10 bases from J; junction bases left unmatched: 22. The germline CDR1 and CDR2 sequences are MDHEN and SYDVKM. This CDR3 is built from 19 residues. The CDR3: CASSSDPSRGQAQRSPLHF. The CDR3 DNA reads TGTGCCAGCAGTTCTGATCCCTCTCGCGGACAGGCACAACGATCACCCCTCCACTTT.

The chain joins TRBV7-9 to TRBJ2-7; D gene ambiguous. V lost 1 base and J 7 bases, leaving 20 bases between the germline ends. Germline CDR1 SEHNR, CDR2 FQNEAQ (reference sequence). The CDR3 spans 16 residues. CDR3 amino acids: CASSLGQTLGGGEQYF. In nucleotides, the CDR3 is TGTGCCAGCAGCTTAGGCCAGACCCTTGGCGGTGGGGAGCAGTACTTC.

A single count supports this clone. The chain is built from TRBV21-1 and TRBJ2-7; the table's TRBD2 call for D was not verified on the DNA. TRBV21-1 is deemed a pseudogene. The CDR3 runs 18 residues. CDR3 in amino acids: CASSKVLLAGVLGYEQYV. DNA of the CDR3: TGTGCCAGCAGCAAGGTTCTGCTAGCGGGAGTTCTTGGCTACGAGCAGTACGTC.

The CDR3 DNA is TGTGCCAGCAGCCAAGGGCTAGGACAGGGGGCTTCTAATGAGCAGTTCTTC. Encoded protein: CASSQGLGQGASNEQFF. The V gene is TRBV3-1 (or the pseudogene TRBV3-2), the J gene TRBJ2-1, with TRBD1 matching over 11 bases. V lost 1 base and J lost 7; bases outside the gene matches: 9. CDR1 is LGHDT, CDR2 YNNKEL, per germline (reference sequence). The CDR3 sequence is 17 residues long.

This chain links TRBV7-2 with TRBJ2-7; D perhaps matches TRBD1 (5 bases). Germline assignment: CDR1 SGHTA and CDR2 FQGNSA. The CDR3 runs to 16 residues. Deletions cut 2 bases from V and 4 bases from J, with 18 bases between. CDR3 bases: TGTGCCAGCAGCTTAAGTTTGTCAGGGAAGGGGTACGAGCAGTACTTC. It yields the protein CASSLSLSGKGYEQYF.

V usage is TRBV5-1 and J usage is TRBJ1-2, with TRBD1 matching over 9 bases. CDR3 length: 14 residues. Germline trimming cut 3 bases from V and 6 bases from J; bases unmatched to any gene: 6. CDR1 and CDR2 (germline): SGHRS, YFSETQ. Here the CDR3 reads CASSSGTGWNGYTF. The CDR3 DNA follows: TGCGCCAGCAGCTCGGGGACAGGGTGGAATGGCTACACCTTC.

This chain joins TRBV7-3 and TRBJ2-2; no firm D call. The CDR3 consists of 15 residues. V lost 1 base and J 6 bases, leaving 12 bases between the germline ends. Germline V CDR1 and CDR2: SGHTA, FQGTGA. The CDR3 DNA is TGTGCCAGCAGCTTAATGGGCCCCGGCGCCGGGGAGCTGTTTTTT. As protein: CASSLMGPGAGELFF.

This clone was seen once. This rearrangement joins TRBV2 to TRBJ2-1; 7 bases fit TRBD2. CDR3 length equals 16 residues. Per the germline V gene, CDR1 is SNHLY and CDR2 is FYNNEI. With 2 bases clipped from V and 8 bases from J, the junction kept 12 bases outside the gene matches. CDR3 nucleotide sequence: TGTGCCAGCAGTGAAAGGGTAAGCGGGACTGTGTATGAGCAGTTCTTC. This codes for CASSERVSGTVYEQFF. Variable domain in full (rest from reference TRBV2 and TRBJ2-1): EPEVTQTPSHQVTQMGQEVILRCVPISNHLYFYWYRQILGQKVEFLVSFYNNEISEKSEIFDDQFSVERPDGSNFTLKIRSTKLEDSAMYFCASSERVSGTVYEQFFGPGTRLTVL.

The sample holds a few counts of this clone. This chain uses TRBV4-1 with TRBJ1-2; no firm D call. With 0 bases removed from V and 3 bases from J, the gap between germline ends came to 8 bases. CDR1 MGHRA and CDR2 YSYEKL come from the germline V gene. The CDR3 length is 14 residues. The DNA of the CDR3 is TGCGCCAGCAGCCAAGATGGCGGTTACTATGGCTACACCTTC. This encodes CASSQDGGYYGYTF.

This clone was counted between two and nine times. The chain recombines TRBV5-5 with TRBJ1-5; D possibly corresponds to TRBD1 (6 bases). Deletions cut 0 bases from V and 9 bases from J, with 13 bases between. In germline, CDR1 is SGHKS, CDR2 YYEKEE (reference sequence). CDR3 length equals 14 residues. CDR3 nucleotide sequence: TGTGCCAGCAGCTTGGTAGCAGGGGAGACGCCCCAGCATTTT. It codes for CASSLVAGETPQHF.

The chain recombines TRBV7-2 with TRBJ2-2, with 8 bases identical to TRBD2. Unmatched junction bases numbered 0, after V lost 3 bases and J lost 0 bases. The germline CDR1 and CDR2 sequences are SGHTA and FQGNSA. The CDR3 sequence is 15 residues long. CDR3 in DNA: TGTGCCAGCAGCTTCGGGGGGGCGAACACCGGGGAGCTGTTTTTT. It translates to CASSFGGANTGELFF.

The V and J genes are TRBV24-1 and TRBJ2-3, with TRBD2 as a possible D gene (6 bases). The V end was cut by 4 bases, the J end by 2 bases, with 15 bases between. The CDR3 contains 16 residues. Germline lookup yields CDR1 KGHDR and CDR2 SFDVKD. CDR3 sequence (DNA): TGTGCCACCAGTGACCCGGGACTCACCACCACAGATACGCAGTATTTT. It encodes CATSDPGLTTTDTQYF.

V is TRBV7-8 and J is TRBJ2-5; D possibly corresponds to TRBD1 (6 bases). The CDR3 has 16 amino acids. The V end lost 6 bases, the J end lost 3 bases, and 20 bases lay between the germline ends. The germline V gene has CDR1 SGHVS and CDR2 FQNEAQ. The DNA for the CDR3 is TGTGCCAGCAGTCGCGCTGGTAGGGGGACCGAAGAGACCCAGTACTTC. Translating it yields CASSRAGRGTEETQYF.

CDR3 DNA sequence: TGTGCCAGCAGCTTAGATCCCCTAGCGGGGGGCGTCTACAATGAGCAGTTCTTC. It codes for CASSLDPLAGGVYNEQFF. The J gene is TRBJ2-1, the V gene TRBV7-2; 11 bases fit TRBD2. From germline, CDR1 is SGHTA and CDR2 FQGNSA. V was pared by 1 base and J by 3 bases, with 8 bases of the junction left unmatched. The length of the CDR3 is 18 residues.

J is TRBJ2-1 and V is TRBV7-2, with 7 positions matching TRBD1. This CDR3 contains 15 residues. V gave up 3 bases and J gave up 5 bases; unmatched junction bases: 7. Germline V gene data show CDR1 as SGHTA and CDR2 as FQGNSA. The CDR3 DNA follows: TGTGCCAGCAGCTTTACAACAGGGGTGGACAATGAGCAGTTCTTC. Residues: CASSFTTGVDNEQFF.

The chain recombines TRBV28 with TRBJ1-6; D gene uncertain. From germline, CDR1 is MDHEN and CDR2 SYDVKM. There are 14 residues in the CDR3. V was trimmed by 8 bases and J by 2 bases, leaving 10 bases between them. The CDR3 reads CASGGLTYNSPLHF. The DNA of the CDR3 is TGTGCCAGCGGAGGACTAACCTATAATTCACCCCTCCACTTT.

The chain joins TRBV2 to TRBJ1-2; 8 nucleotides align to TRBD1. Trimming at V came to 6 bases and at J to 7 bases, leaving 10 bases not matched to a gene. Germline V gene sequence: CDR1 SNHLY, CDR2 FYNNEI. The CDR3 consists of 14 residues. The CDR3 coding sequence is TGTGCCAGCAGGATCATACAGGGGGTTGCTGGCTACACCTTC. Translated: CASRIIQGVAGYTF. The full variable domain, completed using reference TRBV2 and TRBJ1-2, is EPEVTQTPSHQVTQMGQEVILRCVPISNHLYFYWYRQILGQKVEFLVSFYNNEISEKSEIFDDQFSVERPDGSNFTLKIRSTKLEDSAMYFCASRIIQGVAGYTFGSGTRLTVV.

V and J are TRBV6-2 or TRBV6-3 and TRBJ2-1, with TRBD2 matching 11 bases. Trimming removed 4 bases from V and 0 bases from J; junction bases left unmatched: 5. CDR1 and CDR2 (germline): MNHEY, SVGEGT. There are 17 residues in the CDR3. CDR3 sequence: CASSFGTSGFSYNEQFF. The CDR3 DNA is TGTGCCAGCAGTTTCGGGACTAGCGGTTTCTCCTACAATGAGCAGTTCTTC.

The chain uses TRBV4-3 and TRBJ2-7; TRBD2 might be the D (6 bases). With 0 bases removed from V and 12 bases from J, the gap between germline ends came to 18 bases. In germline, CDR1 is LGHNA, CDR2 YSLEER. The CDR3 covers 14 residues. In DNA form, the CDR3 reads TGCGCCAGCAGCCAAGAAGTAGGTTCCGGGGGACGGTACTTC. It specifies CASSQEVGSGGRYF.